The next 16 T cell receptor beta chains were all read from a single sample in a study of T cells in localized non-small cell lung cancer. Sequencing was performed with immunoSEQ multiplex PCR; in TCRdb, only in-frame clones are kept and a portion is missing. The sample lists 2,000 to 2,500 clones, about 34% occurring once. This specimen consisted of normal lung tissue next to the tumor, obtained before any cancer treatment. Every receptor here comes from a male donor older than 55 with stage I squamous cell lung carcinoma.

By share, this clone ranks as medium-sized. The CDR3 region is CASSPTGGTGNTIYF. The CDR3 DNA follows: TGTGCCAGCAGCCCGACAGGGGGGACTGGAAACACCATATATTTT. The chain uses TRBV11-3 and TRBJ1-3; 9 nucleotides match TRBD1. Germline lookup yields CDR1 SGHNT and CDR2 YENEEA. This CDR3 is built from 15 residues. V lost 5 bases to trimming and J lost 2 bases; unmatched junction nucleotides: 4.

The chain carries TRBV19 and TRBJ2-1; TRBD2 might be the D (6 bases). CDR3 length equals 15 residues. CDR1 is LNHDA and CDR2 is SQIVND in the germline V gene (reference sequence). Deletions cut 6 bases from V and 2 bases from J, with 14 bases between. The CDR3 DNA follows: TGTGCCAGTAGGTCTCACGGGGGACCCTACAATGAGCAGTTCTTC. Protein sequence: CASRSHGGPYNEQFF.

This clone is categorized as medium-sized. This chain uses TRBV11-3 with TRBJ2-1; 11 positions match TRBD2. V shed 8 bases and J 4 bases; nucleotides not matched to a gene: 7. Germline loops: CDR1 SGHNT, CDR2 YENEEA. This CDR3 is built from 15 residues. CDR3 protein: CASFPLAGVYNEQFF. DNA of the CDR3: TGTGCCAGCTTCCCACTAGCGGGAGTGTACAATGAGCAGTTCTTC.

V usage is TRBV6-8 and J usage is TRBJ2-1, with TRBD2 matching over 9 bases. CDR3 length: 18 amino acids. The J segment lost 4 bases and the V segment lost 2 bases, leaving 12 bases of the junction unmatched. Germline CDR1 and CDR2: MNHGY and SAAAGT. As DNA, the CDR3 is TGTGCCAGCAGTTACCCCCAACGGACTAGCGCAACTTACAATGAGCAGTTCTTC. Amino acid sequence: CASSYPQRTSATYNEQFF.

In its sample, this clone was seen a few times. J is TRBJ2-1 and V is TRBV30, with D perhaps TRBD1 (6 bases). V lost 3 bases to trimming and J lost 4 bases, with 19 bases between them. Germline CDR1 GTSNPN, CDR2 SVGIG (reference sequence). The CDR3 loop spans 16 amino acids. The CDR3 DNA is TGTGCCTGGAGGATGGCAAACAGGGCCGGGTACAATGAGCAGTTCTTC. Translation: CAWRMANRAGYNEQFF.

This sequence joins TRBV29-1 and TRBJ1-3; no clear D. The CDR3 contains 14 residues. Germline CDR1 reads SQVTM; CDR2 reads ANQGSEA. V shed 7 bases and J shed 2 bases, with 15 bases lying between them. CDR3 loop: CSAGRSGPGNTIYF. CDR3 sequence (DNA): TGCAGCGCTGGACGGTCTGGGCCTGGAAACACCATATATTTT.

In this sample, this clone is medium-sized. The chain recombines TRBV11-3 with TRBJ2-2; 7 nucleotides agree with TRBD1. CDR1 is SGHNT, CDR2 YENEEA, per germline. V trimming: 1 base; J trimming: 3 bases; junction bases outside the gene matches: 11. This CDR3 is built from 18 residues. The CDR3 sequence: CASSLGQGRWMDTGELFF. The CDR3 DNA sequence: TGTGCCAGCAGCTTAGGACAGGGAAGGTGGATGGACACCGGGGAGCTGTTTTTT.

The rearrangement joins TRBV6-8 to TRBJ2-5; D gene unclear. The germline V and J ends were trimmed by 2 bases and 0 bases, with 7 bases remaining between them. This CDR3 is 14 amino acids long. Germline V gene data show CDR1 as MNHGY and CDR2 as SAAAGT. In nucleotides, the CDR3 is TGTGCCAGCAGTTACGGGCAGTACCAAGAGACCCAGTACTTC. It translates to CASSYGQYQETQYF.

The chain joins TRBV11-3 to TRBJ2-3, with D uncertain. The CDR3 has 14 residues. V was pared by 1 base and J by 4 bases, with 9 bases between. CDR1 and CDR2 from the germline V gene are SGHNT and YENEEA. The CDR3 sequence: CASSLGAEADTQYF. CDR3 bases: TGTGCCAGCAGCTTAGGGGCTGAGGCAGATACGCAGTATTTT.

V gene TRBV29-1 combines with J gene TRBJ2-1, with TRBD2 matching 15 bases. CDR3 size: 17 residues. From germline, CDR1 is SQVTM and CDR2 ANQGSEA. V trimming: 7 bases; J trimming: 6 bases; junction bases outside the gene matches: 13. The CDR3 here is CSAGIPGLAGGGNEQFF. In DNA, the CDR3 is TGCAGCGCTGGAATACCGGGACTAGCGGGAGGAGGCAATGAGCAGTTCTTC.

This clone turned up a few times. This chain joins TRBV27 and TRBJ2-1, with 8 bases lining up with TRBD1. Germline V gene data show CDR1 as MNHEY and CDR2 as SMNVEV (reference sequence). J was trimmed by 5 bases and V by 5 bases; bases with no gene match: 5. CDR3 length: 14 residues. The CDR3 DNA is TGTGCCAGCAGTCCGGACAGGGCTGACAATGAGCAGTTCTTC. Its translation: CASSPDRADNEQFF.

This chain connects TRBV19 to TRBJ2-5, with D perhaps matching TRBD2 (5 bases). Germline CDR1 LNHDA, CDR2 SQIVND (reference sequence). The V end lost 5 bases, the J end lost 5 bases, and 12 bases lay between the germline ends. The CDR3 is 13 residues long. The CDR3 spells CASSPDPGETQYF. The CDR3 nucleotides are TGTGCCAGTAGTCCCGACCCGGGGGAGACCCAGTACTTC. Full variable domain (rest looked up from reference TRBV19 and TRBJ2-5): DGGITQSPKYLFRKEGQNVTLSCEQNLNHDAMYWYRQDPGQGLRLIYYSQIVNDFQKGDIAEGYSVSREKKESFPLTVTSAQKNPTAFYLCASSPDPGETQYFGPGTRLLVL.

This clone was counted only a few times. The CDR3 is CASSPRRTGEGYTF. CDR3 sequence (DNA): TGTGCCAGCAGCCCTCGGAGGACGGGCGAAGGCTACACCTTC. The chain carries TRBV11-3 and TRBJ1-2; the D is unclear. Deletions cut 5 bases from V and 8 bases from J, with 18 bases between. Germline CDR1 and CDR2: SGHNT and YENEEA. The CDR3 runs to 14 residues.

The V call is TRBV19, the J call TRBJ1-1, with a weak D call TRBD1 (6 bases). The V end was cut by 5 bases, the J end by 5 bases, with 12 bases between. The CDR3 sequence is 13 residues long. Germline values: CDR1 LNHDA, CDR2 SQIVND (reference sequence). In DNA, the CDR3 is TGTGCCAGTAGTGCTTCGCAGGGGACTGAAGCTTTCTTT. Its translation is CASSASQGTEAFF. Complete variable domain (other parts from reference TRBV19 and TRBJ1-1): DGGITQSPKYLFRKEGQNVTLSCEQNLNHDAMYWYRQDPGQGLRLIYYSQIVNDFQKGDIAEGYSVSREKKESFPLTVTSAQKNPTAFYLCASSASQGTEAFFGQGTRLTVV.

The chain combines TRBV6-8 with TRBJ1-3; D is unclear. Germline V lookup: CDR1 MNHGY, CDR2 SAAAGT. The CDR3 spans 17 residues. Deletions cut 0 bases from V and 3 bases from J, with 15 bases between. CDR3 nucleotides: TGTGCCAGCAGTTACTCGACCGCAACGGGCAGTGGAAACACCATATATTTT. This gives the protein CASSYSTATGSGNTIYF.

V is TRBV29-1 and J is TRBJ2-1, with TRBD2 matching 7 bases. V dropped 3 bases and J dropped 4; count of bases not matched to a gene: 15. Germline-derived CDR1 and CDR2 are SQVTM and ANQGSEA. This CDR3 has 17 amino acids. The CDR3 sequence: CSVDRVDKRESYNEQFF. As DNA, the CDR3 is TGCAGCGTTGATCGGGTCGATAAGCGGGAATCTTACAATGAGCAGTTCTTC.